The table lists the clone carrying this T cell receptor beta chain with many counts. Together with a sample-barcoded 5' primer, a J-beta primer mix was included in a second PCR lasting 7 to 11 cycles. A single record per CDR3 protein comes from TCRdb applying MiXCR to the 5' RACE reads. The repertoire holds roughly 640,000 distinct CDR3 sequences, about 30% seen once, with 15% to 18% in the top ten. The sample is drawn from a study of blood T cells in healthy people across ages. Germline CDR1 SGHRS, CDR2 YFSETQ. The CDR3 length is 12 residues. V was cut by 4 bases and J by 3 bases, with 7 bases left in between.

This TCR came from a woman older than 75 in good health. The sequencing input was blood. The V gene is TRBV5-1, the J gene TRBJ2-5; D unclear. The CDR3 DNA reads as TGCGCCAGCAGCATCGCGGAAGAGACCCAGTACTTC. This translates into CASSIAEETQYF.